These 20 T cell receptor beta chains were all obtained from the same sample, sequenced in a study of blood T cell repertoires in COVID-19. The assay was immunoSEQ multiplex PCR, and TCRdb's table has in-frame clones only and misses some. The sample records around 250,000 clones, about nine tenths being singletons. Sample: peripheral blood. All receptors derive from a woman aged 25 to 39 with active or convalescent COVID-19.

This chain links TRBV5-4 with TRBJ1-2, with unresolved D. The CDR3 covers 13 residues. The germline V and J ends were trimmed by 3 bases and 4 bases, with 10 bases remaining between them. Germline assignment: CDR1 SGHNT and CDR2 YYREEE (reference sequence). The CDR3, as DNA: TGTGCCAGCAGCTCAAAAAGAGGCTATGGCTACACCTTC. This encodes CASSSKRGYGYTF.

The chain links TRBV5-4 to TRBJ2-5, with 13 positions matching TRBD2. Germline V lookup: CDR1 SGHNT, CDR2 YYREEE (reference sequence). J lost 2 bases, V lost 5 bases, and 6 bases had no gene match. The CDR3 consists of 16 residues. The CDR3 sequence is CASSSGTSGDQETQYF. DNA for the CDR3: TGTGCCAGCAGTTCCGGGACTAGCGGGGATCAAGAGACCCAGTACTTC.

This clone turned up a few times. The chain combines TRBV24-1 with TRBJ2-3; 7 bases agree with TRBD1. The CDR3 has 15 amino acids. J lost 3 bases, V lost 1 base, and 3 bases had no gene match. Germline-derived CDR1 and CDR2 are KGHDR and SFDVKD. Written as DNA, the CDR3 is TGTGCCACCAGTGATTTCAACAGGGGTACAGATACGCAGTATTTT. Translation gives CATSDFNRGTDTQYF.

The chain employs TRBV30 and TRBJ1-2; possible D gene TRBD1, 6 bases. Between the trimmed V and J ends, which lost 4 bases and 0 bases, there was a span of 18 bases. This CDR3 is built from 16 residues. Germline V lookup: CDR1 GTSNPN, CDR2 SVGIG (reference sequence). The CDR3 DNA reads as TGTGCCTGGAACCCCCCCCTCAGGGGAGCTAACTATGGCTACACCTTC. It specifies CAWNPPLRGANYGYTF.

The V and J genes are TRBV7-2 and TRBJ2-4, with 11 bases fitting TRBD2. Trimming cost V 1 base and J 1 base; bases outside gene matches: 6. The CDR3 is 18 amino acids. Germline V gene sequence: CDR1 SGHTA, CDR2 FQGNSA. In DNA, the CDR3 is TGTGCCAGCAGCTTAGGGTTAGCGGGGGGGCGTGCCAAAAACATTCAGTACTTC. Protein: CASSLGLAGGRAKNIQYF.

J is TRBJ2-7 and V is TRBV7-6; 9 nucleotides match TRBD1. Trimming cost V 5 bases and J 3 bases; bases outside gene matches: 8. Germline loops: CDR1 SGHVS, CDR2 FNYEAQ. This CDR3 is 15 amino acids long. The CDR3 region is CASSPAGQGNYEQYF. CDR3 sequence (DNA): TGTGCCAGCAGCCCAGCGGGACAGGGAAACTACGAGCAGTACTTC.

This clone was counted between two and nine times. The chain combines TRBV29-1 with TRBJ2-3, with 10 positions matching TRBD2. The trim removed 1 base at V and 3 bases at J, leaving 4 bases unmatched. The CDR3 has 15 amino acids. Germline V lookup: CDR1 SQVTM, CDR2 ANQGSEA. The CDR3 nucleotides read TGCAGCGTTGAAGGGATTAGCGGGGGGACAGATACGCAGTATTTT. Its translation is CSVEGISGGTDTQYF.

This rearrangement joins TRBV6-1 to TRBJ1-2; weak D call: TRBD1 (6 bases). Germline CDR1 is MNHNS and CDR2 is SASEGT. The CDR3 extends over 16 amino acids. Trimming left V 4 bases short and J 0 bases short, with 15 bases between. The CDR3 DNA reads TGTGCCAGCAGTGGGGGGGGGCCCACAACTAACTATGGCTACACCTTC. Translated, it gives CASSGGGPTTNYGYTF.

This clone has a single count. The chain has TRBV4-3 and TRBJ2-2, with 7 nucleotides matching TRBD2. The CDR3 extends over 17 amino acids. The J segment lost 3 bases and the V segment lost 0 bases, leaving 7 bases of the junction unmatched. Germline CDR1 and CDR2: LGHNA and YSLEER. The DNA of the CDR3 is TGCGCCAGCAGCCAAGATTGGCAGGGAGGGGACACCGGGGAGCTGTTTTTT. This codes for CASSQDWQGGDTGELFF.

The V call is TRBV30, the J call TRBJ1-1; 7 nucleotides agree with TRBD1. CDR3 size: 15 residues. The J segment lost 5 bases and the V segment lost 3 bases, leaving 12 bases of the junction unmatched. Germline V gene sequence: CDR1 GTSNPN, CDR2 SVGIG (reference sequence). The CDR3 sequence: CAWRPLTGVWTEAFF. CDR3 nucleotides: TGTGCCTGGAGGCCGTTAACAGGGGTTTGGACTGAAGCTTTCTTT.

This clone was observed once. V is TRBV4-2 and J is TRBJ1-3; TRBD1 matches 9 bases. Trimming took 4 bases from V and 9 from J; bases not matched to a gene: 13. The CDR3 loop spans 16 amino acids. Germline V gene lookup returns CDR1 LGHNA and CDR2 YNFKEQ. The CDR3 protein is CASSLTGTGKVSTIYF. Written as DNA, the CDR3 is TGTGCCAGCAGCCTAACCGGGACAGGGAAGGTTAGCACCATATATTTT.

This chain links TRBV2 with TRBJ1-5; 7 bases fit TRBD1. Germline V gene data show CDR1 as SNHLY and CDR2 as FYNNEI. The J segment lost 0 bases and the V segment lost 1 base, leaving 0 bases of the junction unmatched. This CDR3 has 15 amino acids. This chain's CDR3 is CASSEGDSSNQPQHF. The CDR3 DNA sequence: TGTGCCAGCAGTGAAGGGGACAGTAGCAATCAGCCCCAGCATTTT. Using reference TRBV2 and TRBJ1-5 for the parts outside the CDR3, the full variable domain is EPEVTQTPSHQVTQMGQEVILRCVPISNHLYFYWYRQILGQKVEFLVSFYNNEISEKSEIFDDQFSVERPDGSNFTLKIRSTKLEDSAMYFCASSEGDSSNQPQHFGDGTRLSIL.

This rearrangement joins TRBV7-2 to TRBJ1-5; D perhaps matches TRBD1 (6 bases). The ends were cut back, 5 bases at V and 2 bases at J, with 22 bases in the middle. CDR1 is SGHTA, CDR2 FQGNSA, per germline. The CDR3 extends over 18 amino acids. CDR3 region: CASSLLGGIDSGNQPQHF. The CDR3 coding sequence is TGTGCCAGCAGCCTCTTAGGGGGAATAGACAGTGGCAATCAGCCCCAGCATTTT.

J is TRBJ2-3 and V is TRBV6-6, with TRBD1 matching over 9 bases. CDR3 length: 15 amino acids. The germline CDR1 and CDR2 sequences are MNHNY and SVGAGI (reference sequence). The trim removed 4 bases at V and 4 bases at J, leaving 6 bases unmatched. The CDR3 is CASSLAGQGSDTQYF. In DNA, the CDR3 is TGTGCCAGCAGTTTGGCAGGACAGGGGTCAGATACGCAGTATTTT.

The chain is built from TRBV5-5 and TRBJ2-1; no reliable D call. The germline V gene encodes CDR1 SGHKS and CDR2 YYEKEE (reference sequence). Trimming stripped 1 base from V and 0 bases from J, with 8 bases between. The CDR3 runs 15 residues. The CDR3 nucleotides are TGTGCCAGCAGCTTGTGGAGTGACTCCTACAATGAGCAGTTCTTC. It yields the protein CASSLWSDSYNEQFF.

The V call is TRBV11-2, the J call TRBJ1-1; 9 bases fit TRBD1. This CDR3 region has 17 residues. The germline V gene encodes CDR1 SGHAT and CDR2 FQNNGV. After removal of 2 bases from V and 6 bases from J, the junction contained 13 bases not matched to a gene. The CDR3 region has the DNA TGTGCCAGCAGCTTAAGGGACAGGGTCCGACCCATCCCTGAAGCTTTCTTT. Protein sequence: CASSLRDRVRPIPEAFF. Combining the CDR3 with reference TRBV11-2 and TRBJ1-1 gives the whole variable domain EAGVAQSPRYKIIEKRQSVAFWCNPISGHATLYWYQQILGQGPKLLIQFQNNGVVDDSQLPKDRFSAERLKGVDSTLKIQPAKLEDSAVYLCASSLRDRVRPIPEAFFGQGTRLTVV.

The chain links TRBV7-2 to TRBJ1-2; D uncertain. The CDR3 runs to 10 residues. Germline V gene data show CDR1 as SGHTA and CDR2 as FQGNSA. The germline V and J ends were trimmed by 3 bases and 13 bases, with 9 bases remaining between them. Here the CDR3 DNA reads TGTGCCAGCAGCTTCGAGGCACCCACCTTC. Protein product: CASSFEAPTF.

This clone appeared once. This rearrangement joins TRBV7-2 to TRBJ1-1; 8 positions match TRBD1. Germline values: CDR1 SGHTA, CDR2 FQGNSA. The CDR3 runs 18 residues. V gave up 0 bases and J gave up 3 bases; unmatched junction bases: 12. In DNA form, the CDR3 reads TGTGCCAGCAGCTTAGCGTCCTTCCCGACAGGGGAGTACACTGAAGCTTTCTTT. Its protein is CASSLASFPTGEYTEAFF.

The J gene is TRBJ2-3, the V gene TRBV13; D may be TRBD1 (5 bases). The CDR3 contains 15 residues. Trimming took 0 bases from V and 9 from J, leaving 16 bases between them. Germline-derived CDR1 and CDR2 are PRHDT and FYEKMQ (reference sequence). CDR3 in amino acids: CASSLGSLGPTTQYF. The DNA for the CDR3 is TGTGCCAGCAGCTTAGGATCATTGGGGCCTACGACGCAGTATTTT.

The V and J genes are TRBV4-1 and TRBJ1-4; D gene ambiguous. The ends were cut back, 4 bases at V and 0 bases at J, with 9 bases in the middle. Looked up from germline, CDR1 is MGHRA and CDR2 is YSYEKL. The CDR3 has 15 amino acids. CDR3 residues: CASSLRSATNEKLFF. The CDR3 nucleotides are TGCGCCAGCAGCCTGCGGAGTGCAACTAATGAAAAACTGTTTTTT.